Below are 24 T cell receptor beta chains sequenced from a single sample in a study of blood T cell repertoires in COVID-19. Produced via immunoSEQ multiplex PCR; TCRdb's table is partial and in-frame only. The sample contains 100,000 or so clones, roughly 76% of which appear only once. Sample: peripheral blood. Source of these receptors: a woman in her 70s with acute or convalescent COVID-19.

V and J are TRBV7-2 and TRBJ1-5, with D possibly TRBD1 on 5 matching bases. Trimming stripped 4 bases from V and 6 bases from J, with 13 bases between. CDR3 length: 14 residues. CDR1 and CDR2 from the germline V gene are SGHTA and FQGNSA. The CDR3: CASSSGRGGQPQHF. CDR3 coding DNA: TGTGCCAGCAGCTCCGGGAGGGGCGGTCAGCCCCAGCATTTT.

The rearrangement links TRBV24-1 to TRBJ2-1; TRBD2 matches at 10 bases. This CDR3 spans 13 amino acids. V was clipped by 9 bases and J by 2 bases; unmatched bases: 0. In germline, CDR1 is KGHDR, CDR2 SFDVKD. DNA for the CDR3: TGTGCCACCGGGACTAGCGCCTACAATGAGCAGTTCTTC. This gives the protein CATGTSAYNEQFF.

V gene TRBV7-2 combines with J gene TRBJ2-2; the D is unclear. The length of the CDR3 is 15 residues. CDR1 SGHTA and CDR2 FQGNSA come from the germline V gene. The V end was cut by 4 bases, the J end by 5 bases, with 14 bases between. CDR3 residues: CASSSKVTGTGELFF. CDR3 sequence (DNA): TGTGCCAGCAGCTCCAAAGTCACCGGGACCGGGGAGCTGTTTTTT.

The chain links TRBV3-1 (or the pseudogene TRBV3-2) to TRBJ1-5, with D uncertain. This CDR3 spans 15 amino acids. Germline loops: CDR1 LGHDT, CDR2 YNNKEL (reference sequence). Trimming removed 0 bases at V and 5 bases at J, with 11 bases between. CDR3 in DNA: TGTGCCAGCAGCCAAGAGCCGGGGTTGGATCAGCCCCAGCATTTT. Encoded protein: CASSQEPGLDQPQHF.

This rearrangement joins TRBV9 to TRBJ2-5, with TRBD2 matching 8 bases. The germline CDR1 and CDR2 sequences are SGDLS and YYNGEE. Trimming at V came to 0 bases and at J to 5 bases, leaving 6 bases not matched to a gene. There are 15 residues in the CDR3. Here the CDR3 reads CASSVAGGRSETQYF. The CDR3 DNA sequence: TGTGCCAGCAGCGTAGCGGGAGGGCGGTCGGAGACCCAGTACTTC.

V usage is TRBV24-1 and J usage is TRBJ2-1, with D possibly TRBD1 on 6 matching bases. The CDR3 is made up of 13 amino acids. Trimming shortened V by 4 bases and J by 5 bases, and 8 bases separated the two germline ends. Germline assignment: CDR1 KGHDR and CDR2 SFDVKD. CDR3 coding DNA: TGTGCCACCAGTGACCAGGGGCACAATGAGCAGTTCTTC. Protein: CATSDQGHNEQFF.

This chain connects TRBV6-4 to TRBJ1-6; D gene ambiguous. This CDR3 is 14 amino acids long. V gave up 2 bases and J gave up 13 bases, with 15 bases separating them. CDR1 and CDR2 from the germline V gene are MRHNA and SNTAGT. The CDR3 DNA follows: TGTGCCAGCAGTGACGGTGGCCGCTTAGCCCCCCTCCACTTT. Translating gives CASSDGGRLAPLHF.

The chain recombines TRBV3-1 (or the pseudogene TRBV3-2) with TRBJ1-6; TRBD1 is a possible D gene (5 bases). The CDR3 covers 15 residues. Germline CDR1 reads LGHDT; CDR2 reads YNNKEL (reference sequence). V lost 0 bases, J lost 5 bases, and 8 bases lay in between. The CDR3 DNA reads TGTGCCAGCAGCCAAGATAGGGGTGATAATTCACCCCTCCACTTT. Translation gives CASSQDRGDNSPLHF.

CDR3: CASSRSNSNQPQHF. CDR3 in DNA: TGTGCCAGCAGTCGGTCGAATAGCAATCAGCCCCAGCATTTT. This chain connects TRBV2 to TRBJ1-5; D gene unclear. The CDR3 has 14 residues. Germline values: CDR1 SNHLY, CDR2 FYNNEI. Deletions cut 5 bases from V and 0 bases from J, with 8 bases between.

This sequence joins TRBV2 and TRBJ1-1; 7 bases are shared with TRBD1. The CDR3 runs to 14 residues. CDR1 is SNHLY and CDR2 is FYNNEI in the germline V gene. V shed 11 bases, J shed 0 bases, and the junction held 9 bases outside the gene matches. CDR3 region: CASGQGVVNTEAFF. The DNA of the CDR3 is TGTGCCTCCGGGCAGGGGGTTGTGAACACTGAAGCTTTCTTT.

V usage is TRBV6-2 or TRBV6-3 and J usage is TRBJ2-2, with 10 bases identical to TRBD1. Germline loops: CDR1 MNHEY, CDR2 SVGEGT. Losses at the gene ends were 2 bases for V and 2 bases for J; bases not matched to a gene: 11. The CDR3 contains 19 residues. The CDR3 nucleotides are TGTGCCAGCAGTTACCCCCTAGAGGGGACAGGGGTCAACACCGGGGAGCTGTTTTTT. Translation: CASSYPLEGTGVNTGELFF.

The J gene is TRBJ2-3, the V gene TRBV18; maybe TRBD2 (6 bases). Trimming took 3 bases from V and 5 from J, leaving 18 bases between them. The germline CDR1 and CDR2 sequences are KGHSH and LQKENI. This CDR3 comprises 16 residues. In DNA, the CDR3 is TGTGCCAGCTCACCCTACTCGCGGGGCGCCTTAGATACGCAGTATTTT. Its protein is CASSPYSRGALDTQYF.

The chain carries TRBV6-2 or TRBV6-3 and TRBJ1-1, with 8 bases that match TRBD1. Germline-derived CDR1 and CDR2 are MNHEY and SVGEGT. This CDR3 has 18 amino acids. The V gene end was trimmed by 0 bases and the J gene end by 5 bases; junction bases not matched to a gene: 14. CDR3 DNA: TGTGCCAGCAGTTACTCGGGGGGACAGGTGGGTCGTAAGACTGAAGCTTTCTTT. Protein product: CASSYSGGQVGRKTEAFF.

This chain joins TRBV7-9 and TRBJ2-3, with TRBD2 matching over 13 bases. CDR3 length: 16 amino acids. The germline gives CDR1 SEHNR, CDR2 FQNEAQ (reference sequence). J lost 4 bases, V lost 5 bases, and 6 bases had no gene match. The DNA for the CDR3 is TGTGCCAGCAGCCCCGGACTAGCGGGAGTTTCAGATACGCAGTATTTT. Translating gives CASSPGLAGVSDTQYF.

This clone has more than one count but fewer than ten. The rearrangement links TRBV5-1 to TRBJ1-1; no reliable D call. Looked up from germline, CDR1 is SGHRS and CDR2 is YFSETQ. The V gene lost 4 bases and the J gene lost 6 bases, with 16 bases spanning the gap. The length of the CDR3 is 14 residues. CDR3 DNA: TGCGCCAGCAGCCCTCGGGTTGGAACCGCTGAAGCTTTCTTT. It codes for CASSPRVGTAEAFF.

The table lists this clone with a count of one. The chain joins TRBV30 to TRBJ1-6; 10 nucleotides match TRBD1. The CDR3 is made up of 15 amino acids. V trimming: 3 bases; J trimming: 6 bases; junction bases outside the gene matches: 5. Germline V CDR1 and CDR2: GTSNPN, SVGIG (reference sequence). CDR3: CAWSVRDRGNSPLHF. The CDR3 DNA reads as TGTGCCTGGAGCGTCCGGGACAGGGGTAATTCACCCCTCCACTTT.

The chain has TRBV7-2 and TRBJ2-7; the D is unclear. This CDR3 is built from 14 residues. Trimming removed 1 base from V and 5 bases from J, with 12 bases in between. Germline V CDR1 and CDR2: SGHTA, FQGNSA. Here the CDR3 reads CASSLDYPSDEQYF. The CDR3 nucleotides are TGTGCCAGCAGCTTAGACTATCCGTCGGACGAGCAGTACTTC.

This sequence joins TRBV5-4 and TRBJ1-2, with 7 bases fitting TRBD1. Trimming at V came to 2 bases and at J to 7 bases, leaving 5 bases not matched to a gene. CDR3 length: 13 amino acids. The germline V gene has CDR1 SGHNT and CDR2 YYREEE (reference sequence). CDR3 protein: CASSFERTGGYTF. The DNA for the CDR3 is TGTGCCAGCAGCTTCGAGCGGACAGGTGGCTACACCTTC. Full variable domain (remainder filled in from reference TRBV5-4 and TRBJ1-2): ETGVTQSPTHLIKTRGQQVTLRCSSQSGHNTVSWYQQALGQGPQFIFQYYREEENGRGNFPPRFSGLQFPNYSSELNVNALELDDSALYLCASSFERTGGYTFGSGTRLTVV.

J is TRBJ2-7 and V is TRBV4-3, with a tentative D call TRBD2 (5 bases). The V gene lost 0 bases and the J gene lost 3 bases, with 15 bases spanning the gap. From germline, CDR1 is LGHNA and CDR2 YSLEER. This CDR3 is built from 16 residues. CDR3 in DNA: TGCGCCAGCAGCCAAGATCCGGACTCTAGTGTCTACGAGCAGTACTTC. Translated: CASSQDPDSSVYEQYF.

The chain employs TRBV2 and TRBJ1-4; D uncertain. Germline-derived CDR1 and CDR2 are SNHLY and FYNNEI. The CDR3 is 15 amino acids. The germline V and J ends were trimmed by 0 bases and 2 bases, with 7 bases remaining between them. This CDR3 reads CASSEARLTNEKLFF. In nucleotides, the CDR3 is TGTGCCAGCAGTGAAGCGCGGTTGACTAATGAAAAACTGTTTTTT.

The chain links TRBV7-9 to TRBJ2-2; D is possibly TRBD2 (6 bases). Germline V gene sequence: CDR1 SEHNR, CDR2 FQNEAQ (reference sequence). The CDR3 loop spans 19 amino acids. V was pared by 5 bases and J by 4 bases, with 26 bases between. The CDR3 DNA reads as TGTGCCAGCAGCCGAATTAGAAGAGGAGGGCTGAGAGGCACCGGGGAGCTGTTTTTT. This gives the protein CASSRIRRGGLRGTGELFF.

The chain is built from TRBV2 and TRBJ1-6; D gene ambiguous. V lost 2 bases to trimming and J lost 8 bases, with 13 bases between them. Per germline, CDR1 SNHLY and CDR2 FYNNEI. The CDR3 length is 15 residues. In DNA, the CDR3 is TGTGCCAGCAGTGAATATTTGGCCAATGATTCACCCCTCCACTTT. Protein sequence: CASSEYLANDSPLHF.

The chain joins TRBV5-1 to TRBJ2-3, with 8 bases identical to TRBD2. Germline V gene lookup returns CDR1 SGHRS and CDR2 YFSETQ. With V trimmed by 2 bases and J by 2 bases, 7 bases remained unmatched. This CDR3 has 16 residues. CDR3 amino acids: CASSLMSGGDTDTQYF. As DNA, the CDR3 is TGCGCCAGCAGCTTAATGAGCGGGGGAGACACAGATACGCAGTATTTT.

This rearrangement joins TRBV5-1 to TRBJ1-5; 7 bases agree with TRBD1. Trimming at V came to 3 bases and at J to 1 base, leaving 10 bases not matched to a gene. The CDR3 is 17 amino acids. Germline assignment: CDR1 SGHRS and CDR2 YFSETQ. CDR3 in amino acids: CASSSKLDRASNQPQHF. The CDR3 nucleotides are TGCGCCAGCAGCTCGAAATTAGACAGGGCGAGCAATCAGCCCCAGCATTTT. Using reference TRBV5-1 and TRBJ1-5 for the parts outside the CDR3, the full variable domain is KAGVTQTPRYLIKTRGQQVTLSCSPISGHRSVSWYQQTPGQGLQFLFEYFSETQRNKGNFPGRFSGRQFSNSRSEMNVSTLELGDSALYLCASSSKLDRASNQPQHFGDGTRLSIL.